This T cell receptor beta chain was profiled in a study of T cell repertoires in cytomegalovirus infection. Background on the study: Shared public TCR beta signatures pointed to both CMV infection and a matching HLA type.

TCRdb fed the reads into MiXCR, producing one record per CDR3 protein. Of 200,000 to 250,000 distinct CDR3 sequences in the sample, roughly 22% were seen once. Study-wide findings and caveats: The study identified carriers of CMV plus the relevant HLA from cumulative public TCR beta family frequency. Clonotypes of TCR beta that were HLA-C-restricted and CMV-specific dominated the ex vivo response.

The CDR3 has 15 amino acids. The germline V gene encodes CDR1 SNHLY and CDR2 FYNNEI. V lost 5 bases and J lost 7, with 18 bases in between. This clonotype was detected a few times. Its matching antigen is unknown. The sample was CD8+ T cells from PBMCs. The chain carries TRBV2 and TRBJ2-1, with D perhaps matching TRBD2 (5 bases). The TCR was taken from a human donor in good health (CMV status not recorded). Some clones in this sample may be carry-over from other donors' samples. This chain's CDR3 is CASSSGILLGNEQFF. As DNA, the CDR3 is TGTGCCAGCAGTTCCGGGATCCTATTAGGAAATGAGCAGTTCTTC.